The T cell receptor (beta chain) described here comes from a study of cytomegalovirus exposure and HLA in healthy donors. Overall study findings and caveats: Using the classifier, cytomegalovirus status was reportedly diagnosed with high specificity and sensitivity. A prior analysis recorded that most TCR beta V segments were productive about 87% or about 30% of the time. It was only CMV serostatus that was available as immune exposure information.

CDR1 is SGHTA, CDR2 FQGNSA, per germline. The ends were cut back, 3 bases at V and 11 bases at J, with 12 bases in the middle. The CDR3 spans 12 residues. In regard to this clone: Its antigen remains unknown.

PCR amplification relied on 60 Vbeta primers (plus 13 Jbeta primers). Here immunoSEQ multiplex PCR was the method, and the copy in TCRdb shows in-frame clones only, minus some. This table has 80,000 or so clones, 62% appearing once. Sequences were obtained from PBMCs. The receptor was isolated from a male donor in good health and CMV-seropositive. The genes are TRBV7-2 and TRBJ2-3, with a tentative D call TRBD2 (6 bases). CDR3 in amino acids: CASSLAPGGQYF. The CDR3 nucleotides read TGTGCCAGCAGCTTGGCGCCCGGGGGGCAGTATTTT.